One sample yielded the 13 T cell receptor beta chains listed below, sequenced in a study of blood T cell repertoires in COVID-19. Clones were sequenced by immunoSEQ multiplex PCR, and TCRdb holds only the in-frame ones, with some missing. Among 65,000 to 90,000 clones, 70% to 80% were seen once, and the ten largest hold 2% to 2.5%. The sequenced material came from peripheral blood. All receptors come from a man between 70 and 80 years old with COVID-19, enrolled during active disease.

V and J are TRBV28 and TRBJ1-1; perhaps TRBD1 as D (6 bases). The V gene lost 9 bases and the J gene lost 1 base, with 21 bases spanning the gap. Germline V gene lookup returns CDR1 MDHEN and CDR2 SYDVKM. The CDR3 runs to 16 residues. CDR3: CASRQVGPGENTEAFF. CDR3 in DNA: TGTGCCAGTAGACAAGTCGGGCCAGGGGAGAACACTGAAGCTTTCTTT.

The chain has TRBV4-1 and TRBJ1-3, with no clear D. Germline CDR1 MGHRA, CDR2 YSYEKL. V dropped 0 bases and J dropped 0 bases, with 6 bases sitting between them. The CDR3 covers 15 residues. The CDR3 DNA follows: TGCGCCAGCAGCCAAGATTCGGGCTCTGGAAACACCATATATTTT. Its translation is CASSQDSGSGNTIYF.

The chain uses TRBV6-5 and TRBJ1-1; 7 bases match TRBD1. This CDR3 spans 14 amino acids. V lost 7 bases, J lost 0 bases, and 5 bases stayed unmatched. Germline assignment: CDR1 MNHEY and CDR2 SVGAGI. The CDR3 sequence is CASKIQGLNTEAFF. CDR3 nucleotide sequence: TGTGCCAGCAAGATACAGGGGTTGAACACTGAAGCTTTCTTT.

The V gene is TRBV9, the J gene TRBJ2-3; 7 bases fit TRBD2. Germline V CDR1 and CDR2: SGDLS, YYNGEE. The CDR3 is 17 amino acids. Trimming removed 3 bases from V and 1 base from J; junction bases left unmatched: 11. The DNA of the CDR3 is TGTGCCAGCAGCGCTCAGGTGCTAGCGGTAGGCACAGATACGCAGTATTTT. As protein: CASSAQVLAVGTDTQYF.

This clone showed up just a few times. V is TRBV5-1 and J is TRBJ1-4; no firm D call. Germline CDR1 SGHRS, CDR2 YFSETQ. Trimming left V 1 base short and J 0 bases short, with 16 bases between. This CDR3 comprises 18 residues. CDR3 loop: CASSLRDMVSATNEKLFF. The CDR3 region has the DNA TGCGCCAGCAGCTTGCGCGATATGGTGTCCGCAACTAATGAAAAACTGTTTTTT.

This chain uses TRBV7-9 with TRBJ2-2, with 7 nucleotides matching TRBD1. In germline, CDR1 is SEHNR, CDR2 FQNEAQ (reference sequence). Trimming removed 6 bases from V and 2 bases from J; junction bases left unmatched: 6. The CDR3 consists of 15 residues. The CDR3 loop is CASRPGTVNTGELFF. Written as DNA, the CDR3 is TGTGCCAGCAGACCCGGGACAGTAAACACCGGGGAGCTGTTTTTT.

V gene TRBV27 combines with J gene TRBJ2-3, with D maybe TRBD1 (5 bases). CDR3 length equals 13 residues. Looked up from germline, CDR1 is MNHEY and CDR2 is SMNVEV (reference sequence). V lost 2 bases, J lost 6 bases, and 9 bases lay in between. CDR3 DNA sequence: TGTGCCAGCAGTTTAAGGGGCTCGGATACGCAGTATTTT. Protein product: CASSLRGSDTQYF.

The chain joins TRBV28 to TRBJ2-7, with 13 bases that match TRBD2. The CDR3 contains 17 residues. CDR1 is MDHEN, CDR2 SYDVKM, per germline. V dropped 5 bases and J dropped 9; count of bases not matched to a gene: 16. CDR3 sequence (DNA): TGTGCCAGCAGTCGTACTGGGACTAGCGGGATCCTAGCAGGGCAGTACTTC. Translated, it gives CASSRTGTSGILAGQYF.

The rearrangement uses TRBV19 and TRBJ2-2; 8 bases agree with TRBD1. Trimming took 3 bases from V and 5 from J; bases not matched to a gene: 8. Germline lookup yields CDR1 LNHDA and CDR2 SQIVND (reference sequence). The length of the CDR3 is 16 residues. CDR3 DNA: TGTGCCAGTAGTATCAAGAGCAGGGGGCAAACCGGGGAGCTGTTTTTT. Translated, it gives CASSIKSRGQTGELFF.

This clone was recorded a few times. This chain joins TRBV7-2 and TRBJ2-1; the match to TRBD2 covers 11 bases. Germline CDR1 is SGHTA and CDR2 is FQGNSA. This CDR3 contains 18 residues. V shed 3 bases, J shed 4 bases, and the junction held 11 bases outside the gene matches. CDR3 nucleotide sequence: TGTGCCAGCAGCTTGGGACTAGCGGCCGGACCCCTGTACAATGAGCAGTTCTTC. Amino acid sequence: CASSLGLAAGPLYNEQFF. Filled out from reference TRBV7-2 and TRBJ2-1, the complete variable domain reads GAGVSQSPSNKVTEKGKDVELRCDPISGHTALYWYRQSLGQGLEFLIYFQGNSAPDKSGLPSDRFSAERTGGSVSTLTIQRTQQEDSAVYLCASSLGLAAGPLYNEQFFGPGTRLTVL.

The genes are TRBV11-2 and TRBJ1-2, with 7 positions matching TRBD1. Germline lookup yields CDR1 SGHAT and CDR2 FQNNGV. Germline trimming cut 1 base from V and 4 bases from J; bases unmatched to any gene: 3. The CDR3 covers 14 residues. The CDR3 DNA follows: TGTGCCAGCAGCTTAGGCGGGACAGTCTATGGCTACACCTTC. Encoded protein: CASSLGGTVYGYTF.

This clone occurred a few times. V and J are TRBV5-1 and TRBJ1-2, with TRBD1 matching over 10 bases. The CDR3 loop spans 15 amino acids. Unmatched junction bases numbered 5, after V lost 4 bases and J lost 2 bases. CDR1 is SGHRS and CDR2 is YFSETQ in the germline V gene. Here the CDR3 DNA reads TGCGCCAGCAGCATCCAGGGACAGGGGAACTATGGCTACACCTTC. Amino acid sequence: CASSIQGQGNYGYTF.

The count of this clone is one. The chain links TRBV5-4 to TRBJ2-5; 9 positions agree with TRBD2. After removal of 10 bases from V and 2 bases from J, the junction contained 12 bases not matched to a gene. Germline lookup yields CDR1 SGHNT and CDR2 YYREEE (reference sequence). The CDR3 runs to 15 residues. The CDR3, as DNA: TGTGCCGGCACGGTGGGTAGCGGGAGTCAAGAGACCCAGTACTTC. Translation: CAGTVGSGSQETQYF.